This TCR beta chain was recovered during a study of shared clonotypes between healthy human individuals. Sequencing used immunoSEQ multiplex PCR; TCRdb keeps in-frame clones, though not all of them. The sample holds roughly 2,000,000 clones; about 93% are singletons and the top ten take more than 1.5%. CD8 cells classed as naive were CD45RO-negative and positively selected for CCR7, excluding terminally differentiated effector memory CD45RA+ cells. Germline V CDR1 and CDR2: SEHNR, FQNEAQ (reference sequence). The CDR3 is 13 amino acids. Trimming shortened V by 1 base and J by 10 bases, and 13 bases separated the two germline ends.

The rearrangement links TRBV7-9 to TRBJ1-1; D is undetermined. The sequenced sample consisted of naive CD8+ T cells from PBMCs. The TCR comes from a man between 18 and 35 years old in good health. Some clones in this sample may be carry-over from other donors' samples. The CDR3 loop is CASSLGPGSSAFF. Here the CDR3 DNA reads TGTGCCAGCAGCTTAGGGCCGGGTTCGTCAGCTTTCTTT.